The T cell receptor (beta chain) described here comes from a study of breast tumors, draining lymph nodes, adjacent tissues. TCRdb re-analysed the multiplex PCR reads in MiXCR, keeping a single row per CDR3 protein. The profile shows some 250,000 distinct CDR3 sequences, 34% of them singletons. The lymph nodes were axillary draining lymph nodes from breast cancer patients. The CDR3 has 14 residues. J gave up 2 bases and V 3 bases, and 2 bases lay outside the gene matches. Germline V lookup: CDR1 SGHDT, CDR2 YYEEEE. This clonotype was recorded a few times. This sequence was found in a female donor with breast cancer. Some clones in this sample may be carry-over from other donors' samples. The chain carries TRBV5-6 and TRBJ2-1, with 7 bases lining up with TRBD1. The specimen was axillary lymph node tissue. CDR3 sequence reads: CASSSQGTYNEQFF. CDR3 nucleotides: TGTGCCAGCAGCTCACAGGGGACCTACAATGAGCAGTTCTTC.